This T cell receptor (beta chain) was identified during a study of shared clonotypes between healthy human individuals. Libraries were prepared by immunoSEQ multiplex PCR; TCRdb keeps only in-frame clonotypes and omits some of them. This table holds about 1.9 million clones, 80% to 95% found once. CDR3 length equals 15 residues. V was shortened by 5 bases and J by 0 bases, with 11 bases between the two germline ends. The germline V gene has CDR1 MNHNS and CDR2 SASEGT. Terminally differentiated effector memory CD45RA+ cells were left out of the naive CD8 fraction, which was CD45RO-negative and positively selected for CCR7. Points on this clone: No antigen is known for it.

Findings and limits, study-wide: The low donor count limited represented genetic and exposure-history diversity.

The sequencing sample was made of naive CD8+ T cells from PBMCs. The clonotype originates from a man between 18 and 29 years old in good health. Some clones in this sample may be carry-over from other donors' samples. The gene calls are TRBV6-1 and TRBJ1-3, with D possibly TRBD1 on 5 matching bases. This chain's CDR3 is CASSLEGHSGNTIYF. The CDR3 DNA sequence: TGTGCCAGCAGTTTGGAGGGGCACTCTGGAAACACCATATATTTT.